This passage covers 31 T cell receptor beta chains from one sample sequenced in a study of blood T cell repertoires in COVID-19. Method: immunoSEQ multiplex PCR; TCRdb's copy keeps in-frame clones and lacks some. The sample has 45,000 to 60,000 clones; more than 75% are singletons. The specimen sequenced was peripheral blood. The receptors shown here come from a woman older than 75 with acute or convalescent COVID-19.

The chain couples TRBV18 to TRBJ2-1; D unresolved. V lost 2 bases and J 0 bases, leaving 8 bases between the germline ends. Germline CDR1 reads KGHSH; CDR2 reads LQKENI. The CDR3 has 15 amino acids. The CDR3, as DNA: TGTGCCAGCTCACCAACTATTAGCTCCTACAATGAGCAGTTCTTC. This codes for CASSPTISSYNEQFF.

This clone was detected only a few times. The V gene is TRBV28, the J gene TRBJ1-3; the D is unclear. The V and J ends lost 1 base and 1 base respectively, with 8 bases between them. CDR3 length: 15 amino acids. From germline, CDR1 is MDHEN and CDR2 SYDVKM. The CDR3 sequence: CASSLYSTSGNTIYF. In DNA, the CDR3 is TGTGCCAGCAGTTTATATTCCACTTCTGGAAACACCATATATTTT.

This clone was counted a few times. The chain joins TRBV6-5 to TRBJ1-2; the D is unclear. Trimming took off 1 base at V and 5 bases at J, with 14 bases between the two ends. Germline values: CDR1 MNHEY, CDR2 SVGAGI. The length of the CDR3 is 15 residues. The CDR3 here is CASSYLTGVPYGYTF. CDR3 sequence (DNA): TGTGCCAGCAGTTACTTAACCGGGGTGCCGTATGGCTACACCTTC.

The chain uses TRBV6-1 and TRBJ2-3; 8 bases agree with TRBD2. The CDR3 loop spans 17 amino acids. After removal of 2 bases from V and 1 base from J, the junction contained 8 bases not matched to a gene. CDR1 MNHNS and CDR2 SASEGT come from the germline V gene. The chain's CDR3 is CASSEMAGGWGTDTQYF. CDR3 bases: TGTGCCAGCAGTGAAATGGCGGGAGGTTGGGGCACAGATACGCAGTATTTT.

In nucleotides, the CDR3 is TGCGCCAGCAGCTTGGCAGTCGGAGATTCACCCCTCCACTTT. Its protein product is CASSLAVGDSPLHF. The chain has TRBV5-1 and TRBJ1-6; D is unclear. The CDR3 runs 14 residues. Trimming shortened V by 0 bases and J by 8 bases, and 9 bases separated the two germline ends. CDR1 and CDR2 from the germline V gene are SGHRS and YFSETQ.

The chain couples TRBV29-1 to TRBJ1-2; 7 bases are a match to TRBD1. With V trimmed by 5 bases and J by 5 bases, 5 bases remained unmatched. This CDR3 comprises 12 residues. Germline values: CDR1 SQVTM, CDR2 ANQGSEA. The DNA for the CDR3 is TGCAGCGTTCGTACAGGGGCGTATGGCTACACCTTC. Residues: CSVRTGAYGYTF.

This clone has only a few counts. CDR3 protein: CASSSRDKYGYTF. CDR3 sequence (DNA): TGTGCCAGCAGCTCCCGGGACAAGTATGGCTACACCTTC. V is TRBV7-8 and J is TRBJ1-2, with D maybe TRBD1 (6 bases). Deletions cut 4 bases from V and 5 bases from J, with 11 bases between. The CDR3 totals 13 residues. Germline assignment: CDR1 SGHVS and CDR2 FQNEAQ.

The CDR3 sequence: CATSVVAGGELFF. CDR3 DNA: TGTGCCACCAGTGTTGTAGCTGGCGGGGAGCTGTTTTTT. This chain joins TRBV24-1 and TRBJ2-2; D is ambiguous. CDR3 length: 13 amino acids. Germline lookup yields CDR1 KGHDR and CDR2 SFDVKD. Deletions cut 5 bases from V and 7 bases from J, with 10 bases between.

The V and J genes are TRBV7-2 and TRBJ1-4, with TRBD1 matching 8 bases. V trimming: 4 bases; J trimming: 2 bases; junction bases outside the gene matches: 6. The CDR3 is 16 residues long. Germline CDR1 is SGHTA and CDR2 is FQGNSA. CDR3: CASSSRAGGTNEKLFF. The CDR3 coding sequence is TGTGCCAGCAGCTCTCGAGCAGGGGGCACTAATGAAAAACTGTTTTTT.

The chain joins TRBV12-3 or TRBV12-4 to TRBJ1-2; no clear D. The CDR3 spans 11 residues. Trimming took 4 bases from V and 8 from J, leaving 8 bases between them. The CDR3, as DNA: TGTGCCAGCAGTTCGGTTGTCGGCTACACCTTC. Translated, it gives CASSSVVGYTF.

V is TRBV9 and J is TRBJ1-1; D unclear. From germline, CDR1 is SGDLS and CDR2 YYNGEE. The V end was cut by 0 bases, the J end by 2 bases, with 8 bases between. This CDR3 is built from 14 residues. The CDR3 reads CASSVANRNTEAFF. Written as DNA, the CDR3 is TGTGCCAGCAGCGTAGCGAACAGAAACACTGAAGCTTTCTTT.

The V call is TRBV6-5, the J call TRBJ2-2; maybe TRBD2 (6 bases). Germline V gene data show CDR1 as MNHEY and CDR2 as SVGAGI. V shed 5 bases and J shed 7 bases, with 14 bases lying between them. The CDR3 runs 14 residues. CDR3 in DNA: TGTGCCAGCAGTAAACGGGAGAGGGACGGGGAGCTGTTTTTT. Encoded protein: CASSKRERDGELFF.

The rearrangement links TRBV4-1 to TRBJ2-1; D ambiguous. CDR1 and CDR2 (germline): MGHRA, YSYEKL. The CDR3 runs to 15 residues. Trimming cost V 0 bases and J 5 bases, with 11 bases left between them. CDR3 loop: CASSQDRGTNNEQFF. In DNA form, the CDR3 reads TGCGCCAGCAGCCAAGATCGAGGTACGAACAATGAGCAGTTCTTC.

V gene TRBV3-1 (or the pseudogene TRBV3-2) combines with J gene TRBJ2-1; 8 nucleotides align to TRBD2. The CDR3 is 17 amino acids. Trimming removed 0 bases from V and 7 bases from J; junction bases left unmatched: 11. Germline values: CDR1 LGHDT, CDR2 YNNKEL (reference sequence). The CDR3 region is CASSQDGWREDLNEQFF. The CDR3 DNA is TGTGCCAGCAGCCAAGACGGTTGGCGGGAGGATTTAAATGAGCAGTTCTTC.

The chain combines TRBV14 with TRBJ2-7; 8 bases align to TRBD2. This CDR3 is built from 14 residues. Looked up from germline, CDR1 is SGHDN and CDR2 is FVKESK. V dropped 1 base and J dropped 7; count of bases not matched to a gene: 6. DNA of the CDR3: TGTGCCAGCAGCCAAGTTCGGCTAGCGGGTGAGCAGTACTTC. It is translated as CASSQVRLAGEQYF.

The chain combines TRBV27 with TRBJ2-7; 10 bases are shared with TRBD2. J gave up 4 bases and V 4 bases, and 4 bases lay outside the gene matches. CDR3 length: 14 amino acids. Per germline, CDR1 MNHEY and CDR2 SMNVEV (reference sequence). This CDR3 is CASSYKRGGYEQYF. Written as DNA, the CDR3 is TGTGCCAGCAGTTATAAGCGGGGGGGGTACGAGCAGTACTTC.

This rearrangement joins TRBV2 to TRBJ2-7, with 8 bases fitting TRBD1. The CDR3 has 13 residues. Germline V gene lookup returns CDR1 SNHLY and CDR2 FYNNEI. V shed 4 bases and J 6 bases; nucleotides not matched to a gene: 5. The CDR3 loop reads CASSVDTGGEQYF. Written as DNA, the CDR3 is TGTGCCAGCAGTGTGGACACAGGGGGCGAGCAGTACTTC.

The chain uses TRBV7-9 and TRBJ1-3; TRBD1 aligns across 7 bases. Germline V gives CDR1 SEHNR, CDR2 FQNEAQ (reference sequence). The ends lost 5 bases at V and 2 bases at J; junction bases unmatched: 6. This CDR3 has 15 amino acids. CDR3 sequence: CASSPQGVAGNTIYF. CDR3 sequence (DNA): TGTGCCAGCAGCCCTCAGGGGGTTGCTGGAAACACCATATATTTT.

The chain employs TRBV5-1 and TRBJ2-5; weak D call: TRBD2 (6 bases). Germline assignment: CDR1 SGHRS and CDR2 YFSETQ. The CDR3 spans 16 residues. V gave up 1 base and J gave up 3 bases, with 16 bases separating them. The chain's CDR3 is CASSLTSLLAKETQYF. In nucleotides, the CDR3 is TGCGCCAGCAGCTTGACTAGCCTCTTAGCCAAAGAGACCCAGTACTTC.

This clone showed up just a few times. The genes are TRBV12-3 or TRBV12-4 and TRBJ1-1; the D gene is possibly TRBD1 (5 bases). This CDR3 comprises 12 residues. Trimming pared 8 bases from V and 3 bases from J, leaving 10 bases between. CDR3 nucleotide sequence: TGTGCCAGCGGGGGGTTTGACACTGAAGCTTTCTTT. Protein sequence: CASGGFDTEAFF.

The V and J genes are TRBV6-4 and TRBJ1-1, with D possibly being TRBD1 (6 bases). The length of the CDR3 is 14 residues. The germline V gene encodes CDR1 MRHNA and CDR2 SNTAGT. V was trimmed by 0 bases and J by 4 bases, leaving 9 bases between them. Here the CDR3 reads CASSDSSRGTEAFF. The CDR3 region has the DNA TGTGCCAGCAGTGACTCGTCCAGGGGCACTGAAGCTTTCTTT.

The V gene is TRBV5-1, the J gene TRBJ1-1; 7 bases are shared with TRBD1. This CDR3 comprises 15 residues. The germline V gene has CDR1 SGHRS and CDR2 YFSETQ. The V segment lost 4 bases and the J segment 2 bases; nucleotides outside the gene matches: 8. The CDR3 DNA is TGCGCCAGCAGCACAAACCGGGACAGTAACACTGAAGCTTTCTTT. Protein product: CASSTNRDSNTEAFF. The entire variable domain, with the rest obtained from reference TRBV5-1 and TRBJ1-1, is as follows: KAGVTQTPRYLIKTRGQQVTLSCSPISGHRSVSWYQQTPGQGLQFLFEYFSETQRNKGNFPGRFSGRQFSNSRSEMNVSTLELGDSALYLCASSTNRDSNTEAFFGQGTRLTVV.

The rearrangement uses TRBV19 and TRBJ2-1, with D perhaps matching TRBD2 (6 bases). Germline CDR1 is LNHDA and CDR2 is SQIVND (reference sequence). Trimming took off 3 bases at V and 0 bases at J, with 15 bases between the two ends. This CDR3 is 17 amino acids long. CDR3 in DNA: TGTGCCAGTAGTATTTGGGTTAGCGGAAGCTCCTACAATGAGCAGTTCTTC. This codes for CASSIWVSGSSYNEQFF.

V and J are TRBV28 and TRBJ1-4; the match to TRBD1 covers 9 bases. Germline CDR1 reads MDHEN; CDR2 reads SYDVKM. Unmatched junction bases numbered 8, after V lost 9 bases and J lost 6 bases. This CDR3 is built from 14 residues. CDR3 region: CASTGGGHDEKLFF. As DNA, the CDR3 is TGTGCCAGTACAGGGGGCGGGCACGATGAAAAACTGTTTTTT.

V and J are TRBV5-1 and TRBJ2-1; 13 bases map to TRBD2. The CDR3 totals 15 residues. The V gene end was trimmed by 7 bases and the J gene end by 5 bases; junction bases not matched to a gene: 6. Germline V gene lookup returns CDR1 SGHRS and CDR2 YFSETQ. The CDR3 spells CASQTGTSGNNEQFF. The CDR3 DNA reads TGCGCCAGCCAAACCGGGACTAGCGGGAACAATGAGCAGTTCTTC. Complete variable domain (other parts from reference TRBV5-1 and TRBJ2-1): KAGVTQTPRYLIKTRGQQVTLSCSPISGHRSVSWYQQTPGQGLQFLFEYFSETQRNKGNFPGRFSGRQFSNSRSEMNVSTLELGDSALYLCASQTGTSGNNEQFFGPGTRLTVL.

J is TRBJ2-5 and V is TRBV7-9, with 7 positions matching TRBD1. The CDR3 length is 14 residues. V gave up 2 bases and J gave up 2 bases; unmatched junction bases: 2. Germline values: CDR1 SEHNR, CDR2 FQNEAQ (reference sequence). CDR3 coding DNA: TGTGCCAGCAGCTTAAGGGACAGTCAAGAGACCCAGTACTTC. Protein sequence: CASSLRDSQETQYF.

There are a few counts of this clone. This rearrangement joins TRBV3-1 (or the pseudogene TRBV3-2) to TRBJ1-5; 8 nucleotides match TRBD1. With V trimmed by 5 bases and J by 1 base, 4 bases remained unmatched. The CDR3 runs to 15 residues. CDR1 LGHDT and CDR2 YNNKEL come from the germline V gene (reference sequence). The CDR3 DNA follows: TGTGCCAGCAGCGAGGACAGGGCAAGCAATCAGCCCCAGCATTTT. Amino acid sequence: CASSEDRASNQPQHF.

The chain combines TRBV19 with TRBJ1-2; D is unresolved. The CDR3 runs 14 residues. Deletions cut 6 bases from V and 4 bases from J, with 15 bases between. The V gene's germline CDR1 is LNHDA and CDR2 SQIVND (reference sequence). The CDR3 is CASRTTTGTYGYTF. The CDR3 DNA is TGTGCCAGTAGGACTACTACTGGAACCTATGGCTACACCTTC.

V gene TRBV28 combines with J gene TRBJ2-7, with TRBD2 as a possible D gene (7 bases). Germline values: CDR1 MDHEN, CDR2 SYDVKM. V lost 7 bases, J lost 4 bases, and 17 bases lay in between. This CDR3 has 14 amino acids. Written as DNA, the CDR3 is TGTGCCAGCACCCAGGGGAGGGAGGATTACGAGCAGTACTTC. Protein sequence: CASTQGREDYEQYF. Drawing the rest from reference TRBV28 and TRBJ2-7, the complete variable domain is DVKVTQSSRYLVKRTGEKVFLECVQDMDHENMFWYRQDPGLGLRLIYFSYDVKMKEKGDIPEGYSVSREKKERFSLILESASTNQTSMYLCASTQGREDYEQYFGPGTRLTVT.

This chain links TRBV25-1 with TRBJ1-4, with 8 bases identical to TRBD1. The CDR3 totals 14 residues. V lost 7 bases and J lost 4; bases outside the gene matches: 5. Looked up from germline, CDR1 is MGHDK and CDR2 is SYGVNS. Written as DNA, the CDR3 is TGTGCCAGCAACGACAGGGGCGGTAATGAAAAACTGTTTTTT. This codes for CASNDRGGNEKLFF.

This rearrangement joins TRBV4-1 to TRBJ1-4; TRBD1 matches 8 bases. In germline, CDR1 is MGHRA, CDR2 YSYEKL. The V and J ends lost 0 bases and 8 bases, in that order; junction bases with no gene match: 11. The CDR3 sequence is 17 residues long. Here the CDR3 DNA reads TGCGCCAGCAGCCAAGATCCAGTTGCAACAGGGGGAGAAAAACTGTTTTTT. As protein: CASSQDPVATGGEKLFF.